These 21 T cell receptor beta chains came from one sample sequenced in a study of blood T cells in healthy people across ages. A second PCR, run for roughly 6 to 11 cycles, used a sample-barcoded 5' primer plus a J-beta primer mix. TCRdb recomputed calls from the 5' RACE reads with MiXCR, one row per CDR3 protein. The sample carries 1,500,000 or so distinct CDR3 sequences, roughly 60% recorded once. The source material was blood. These TCRs come from a man between 18 and 29 years old in good health.

V and J are TRBV6-1 and TRBJ2-2; 10 bases agree with TRBD1. CDR3 length equals 18 residues. In germline, CDR1 is MNHNS, CDR2 SASEGT. V lost 6 bases and J lost 3; bases outside the gene matches: 13. The CDR3 protein is CASRSPGRDRGYTGELFF. CDR3 nucleotides: TGTGCCAGCAGATCTCCGGGGAGGGACAGGGGATACACCGGGGAGCTGTTTTTT.

There are a few counts of this clonotype. This chain links TRBV6-2 or TRBV6-3 with TRBJ2-7; 7 bases map to TRBD2. Germline V gene data show CDR1 as MNHEY and CDR2 as SVGEGT. The length of the CDR3 is 14 residues. Losses at the gene ends were 8 bases for V and 0 bases for J; bases not matched to a gene: 7. As DNA, the CDR3 is TGTGCCAGCCGTCGGGGGACTATCTCCTACGAGCAGTACTTC. It is translated as CASRRGTISYEQYF.

The genes are TRBV18 and TRBJ1-5; D is unclear. The CDR3 totals 14 residues. V lost 6 bases and J lost 2, with 11 bases in between. Germline V gene data show CDR1 as KGHSH and CDR2 as LQKENI. The CDR3: CASSGGWGNQPQHF. The CDR3 DNA reads as TGTGCCAGCTCCGGAGGTTGGGGCAATCAGCCCCAGCATTTT.

The chain is built from TRBV5-4 and TRBJ2-2, with TRBD2 matching over 8 bases. The germline V gene encodes CDR1 SGHNT and CDR2 YYREEE (reference sequence). The CDR3 contains 16 residues. Trimming at V came to 4 bases and at J to 4 bases, leaving 9 bases not matched to a gene. The CDR3 is CASSLEGLGSTGELFF. The CDR3 DNA sequence: TGTGCCAGCAGCCTAGAGGGACTAGGAAGCACCGGGGAGCTGTTTTTT.

The table lists this clonotype with a few counts. V usage is TRBV3-1 and J usage is TRBJ2-7, with D possibly being TRBD2 (6 bases). V lost 1 base and J lost 0, with 10 bases in between. The CDR3 length is 15 residues. The germline V gene has CDR1 LGHDT and CDR2 YNNKEL (reference sequence). The CDR3 nucleotides are TGTGCCAGCAGCCAAGTCTTTAGCGGCTCCTACGAGCAGTACTTC. Translated: CASSQVFSGSYEQYF.

This chain uses TRBV2 with TRBJ2-1; tentatively, D is TRBD2 (5 bases). This CDR3 contains 13 residues. Trimming removed 8 bases at V and 5 bases at J, with 13 bases between. Germline lookup yields CDR1 SNHLY and CDR2 FYNNEI. The CDR3 region has the DNA TGTGCCAGCTTAGTGCCGCGGGACAATGAGCAGTTCTTC. Translating it yields CASLVPRDNEQFF.

This clonotype has a handful of counts. The chain combines TRBV20-1 with TRBJ2-1; D possibly corresponds to TRBD1 (5 bases). The CDR3 consists of 13 residues. V lost 3 bases to trimming and J lost 9 bases, with 15 bases between them. Per the germline V gene, CDR1 is DFQATT and CDR2 is SNEGSKA (reference sequence). The CDR3 protein is CSASSRVGSEQFF. The CDR3 region has the DNA TGCAGTGCTAGTTCCAGGGTGGGTAGTGAGCAGTTCTTC.

This chain connects TRBV20-1 to TRBJ2-1; weak D call: TRBD2 (6 bases). The assigned J gene may be wrong: the sequence end matches TRBJ2-7 better. Germline CDR1 DFQATT, CDR2 SNEGSKA (reference sequence). The CDR3 is made up of 15 amino acids. CDR3 nucleotides: TGCAGTGCTAGGCGGGGCAGCCCATCCTACAATGAGCAGTACTTC. Translation: CSARRGSPSYNEQYF.

V is TRBV6-1 and J is TRBJ2-1; D is perhaps TRBD1 (7 bases). CDR1 is MNHNS, CDR2 SASEGT, per germline. Trimming removed 3 bases from V and 3 bases from J, with 15 bases in between. The CDR3 sequence is 16 residues long. The CDR3 spells CASSDFRQGGYNEQFF. The CDR3 DNA follows: TGTGCCAGCAGTGACTTTAGACAGGGAGGCTACAATGAGCAGTTCTTC.

The table lists this clonotype with a few counts. J is TRBJ1-2 and V is TRBV10-3; D unresolved. In germline, CDR1 is ENHRY, CDR2 SYGVKD. The length of the CDR3 is 13 residues. Trimming took off 2 bases at V and 5 bases at J, with 9 bases between the two ends. The DNA of the CDR3 is TGTGCCATCAGTGAGATGGGTTCTTATGGCTACACCTTC. This encodes CAISEMGSYGYTF.

This sequence joins TRBV5-1 and TRBJ2-1, with D perhaps given as TRBD1 or TRBD2 (6 bases each). This CDR3 has 13 amino acids. The ends were cut back, 1 base at V and 9 bases at J, with 11 bases in the middle. Germline V gene data show CDR1 as SGHRS and CDR2 as YFSETQ. The CDR3 loop reads CASSLWGAGEQFF. Written as DNA, the CDR3 is TGCGCCAGCAGCTTGTGGGGGGCCGGTGAGCAGTTCTTC.

The chain has TRBV7-9 and TRBJ2-7; 10 positions match TRBD2. This CDR3 comprises 15 residues. In germline, CDR1 is SEHNR, CDR2 FQNEAQ (reference sequence). The junction had 6 bases not matched to a gene; V was cut back by 2 bases and J by 5 bases. CDR3 coding DNA: TGTGCCAGCAGCTTACAAGCGGGAGGGCCGGACGAGCAGTACTTC. Its protein product is CASSLQAGGPDEQYF.

V is TRBV4-2 and J is TRBJ2-5; D not resolved. Germline V gene data show CDR1 as LGHNA and CDR2 as YNFKEQ. The V end lost 0 bases, the J end lost 1 base, and 12 bases lay between the germline ends. This CDR3 has 16 amino acids. The CDR3 nucleotides are TGTGCCAGCAGCCAAGAACTAACGGTCGGCCAAGAGACCCAGTACTTC. This gives the protein CASSQELTVGQETQYF.

This clonotype was found a few times. The rearrangement uses TRBV29-1 and TRBJ2-1; TRBD1 matches at 9 bases. The V segment lost 1 base and the J segment 6 bases; nucleotides outside the gene matches: 13. The germline CDR1 and CDR2 sequences are SQVTM and ANQGSEA. The CDR3 is 17 residues long. This CDR3 reads CSVEALGGTGRSNEQFF. As DNA, the CDR3 is TGCAGCGTTGAAGCGTTAGGTGGGACAGGGCGATCCAATGAGCAGTTCTTC.

The chain recombines TRBV10-2 with TRBJ2-1; the match to TRBD2 covers 7 bases. This CDR3 comprises 16 residues. Germline V gene data show CDR1 as WSHSY and CDR2 as SAAADI. The V segment lost 2 bases and the J segment 2 bases; nucleotides outside the gene matches: 6. The chain's CDR3 is CASSEMVGGPYNEQFF. The CDR3, as DNA: TGCGCCAGCAGTGAGATGGTGGGAGGGCCCTACAATGAGCAGTTCTTC.

The chain carries TRBV2 and TRBJ2-1, with TRBD2 matching 10 bases. From germline, CDR1 is SNHLY and CDR2 FYNNEI. This CDR3 has 16 amino acids. V dropped 3 bases and J dropped 2; count of bases not matched to a gene: 4. CDR3 nucleotide sequence: TGTGCCAGCAGTGATTCTAGCGGGGGTCCCTACAATGAGCAGTTCTTC. As protein: CASSDSSGGPYNEQFF.

This clonotype was observed once. This chain links TRBV20-1 with TRBJ1-1, with D tentatively TRBD1 (5 bases). V lost 4 bases, J lost 1 base, and 16 bases lay in between. The CDR3 covers 15 residues. Germline loops: CDR1 DFQATT, CDR2 SNEGSKA (reference sequence). CDR3 in DNA: TGCAGTGCTACGCAAATCAGGGAGAGGAACACTGAAGCTTTCTTT. This translates into CSATQIRERNTEAFF.

V and J are TRBV25-1 and TRBJ1-2, with a tentative D call TRBD1 (6 bases). The CDR3 runs 15 residues. Per germline, CDR1 MGHDK and CDR2 SYGVNS. The V gene lost 4 bases and the J gene lost 2 bases, with 14 bases spanning the gap. CDR3 DNA: TGTGCCAGCAGTGCGCCGACCAGGGGAAACTATGGCTACACCTTC. Its protein is CASSAPTRGNYGYTF.

The sample holds a few counts of this clonotype. This chain joins TRBV20-1 and TRBJ2-1; TRBD1 agrees at 7 bases. Per the germline V gene, CDR1 is DFQATT and CDR2 is SNEGSKA (reference sequence). This CDR3 is 13 amino acids long. The V segment lost 4 bases and the J segment 8 bases; nucleotides outside the gene matches: 8. The CDR3 is CSAKTGMGDEQFF. Written as DNA, the CDR3 is TGCAGTGCTAAGACAGGGATGGGCGATGAGCAGTTCTTC.

The chain employs TRBV10-3 and TRBJ1-2, with D perhaps TRBD1 (6 bases). V was pared by 9 bases and J by 8 bases, with 16 bases between. The CDR3 is made up of 12 amino acids. Germline values: CDR1 ENHRY, CDR2 SYGVKD. The CDR3 DNA reads as TGTGCCATTACACAGGGCGGATACGGCTACACCTTC. It yields the protein CAITQGGYGYTF.

The table lists this clonotype with a few counts. The chain recombines TRBV7-9 with TRBJ2-1, with D hard to call. The CDR3 has 13 residues. Germline CDR1 SEHNR, CDR2 FQNEAQ (reference sequence). The V gene lost 2 bases and the J gene lost 7 bases, with 9 bases spanning the gap. The DNA of the CDR3 is TGTGCCAGCAGCTTAAGGCCAAGGAATGAGCAGTTCTTC. Amino acids: CASSLRPRNEQFF.